One and the same sample provided the 20 T cell receptor beta chains below, sequenced in a study of T cell responses to AZD1222 COVID-19 vaccine. Produced via immunoSEQ multiplex PCR; TCRdb's table is partial and in-frame only. The sample carries 100,000 to 150,000 clones, over 75% recorded once. The sequencing here drew on peripheral blood, taken 28 days after the second dose of the MenACWY control vaccine. The receptors were gathered from an adult who received the MenACWY meningococcal vaccine as a control.

This clone was recorded once. The chain is built from TRBV2 and TRBJ2-2; 14 bases fit TRBD2. From germline, CDR1 is SNHLY and CDR2 FYNNEI. This CDR3 has 15 residues. Trimming cost V 6 bases and J 5 bases; bases outside gene matches: 2. CDR3 DNA: TGTGCCAGCAGGACTAGCGGGAGGGCAACCGGGGAGCTGTTTTTT. This translates into CASRTSGRATGELFF.

CDR3 coding DNA: TGTGCCAGCAGCCAATGGGGGCCAGGAAACACCATATATTTT. Its translation is CASSQWGPGNTIYF. V and J are TRBV14 and TRBJ1-3, with D perhaps TRBD1 (6 bases). The CDR3 is made up of 14 amino acids. CDR1 and CDR2 from the germline V gene are SGHDN and FVKESK. The V and J ends lost 2 bases and 4 bases respectively, with 9 bases between them.

The J gene is TRBJ2-5, the V gene TRBV30; D remains ambiguous. CDR1 and CDR2 from the germline V gene are GTSNPN and SVGIG (reference sequence). V was pared by 5 bases and J by 4 bases, with 14 bases between. CDR3 size: 13 residues. The CDR3 protein is CAWLPSVGETQYF. Written as DNA, the CDR3 is TGTGCCTGGCTCCCCTCGGTTGGAGAGACCCAGTACTTC.

The V call is TRBV27, the J call TRBJ2-1, with 7 bases aligning to TRBD1. Per germline, CDR1 MNHEY and CDR2 SMNVEV (reference sequence). The CDR3 sequence is 16 residues long. Unmatched junction bases numbered 6, after V lost 0 bases and J lost 4 bases. The CDR3 reads CASSLSLDRPYNEQFF. For the CDR3, the DNA is TGTGCCAGCAGTTTATCGCTGGACAGGCCATACAATGAGCAGTTCTTC.

The rearrangement uses TRBV7-2 and TRBJ1-2, with D tentatively TRBD1 (6 bases). The germline CDR1 and CDR2 sequences are SGHTA and FQGNSA. The CDR3 contains 14 residues. The V and J ends lost 1 base and 1 base respectively, with 7 bases between them. CDR3 amino acids: CASSLEQGNYGYTF. The CDR3, as DNA: TGTGCCAGCAGCTTAGAACAGGGTAACTATGGCTACACCTTC.

The V and J genes are TRBV19 and TRBJ1-2, with a weak D call TRBD1 (6 bases). Germline assignment: CDR1 LNHDA and CDR2 SQIVND (reference sequence). The V end lost 4 bases, the J end lost 6 bases, and 15 bases lay between the germline ends. This CDR3 spans 14 amino acids. The CDR3 DNA reads as TGTGCCAGTAGTACTTGGACAGCCGATGATGGCTACACCTTC. It encodes CASSTWTADDGYTF.

The V and J genes are TRBV7-8 and TRBJ1-1; possible D gene TRBD1, 5 bases. This CDR3 spans 14 amino acids. V lost 2 bases, J lost 4 bases, and 11 bases lay in between. Germline-derived CDR1 and CDR2 are SGHVS and FQNEAQ. The CDR3 loop reads CASSLTYDSTEAFF. CDR3 sequence (DNA): TGTGCCAGCAGCTTAACCTATGACAGCACTGAAGCTTTCTTT.

The V call is TRBV11-3, the J call TRBJ1-2; D gene ambiguous. Trimming cost V 2 bases and J 0 bases, with 4 bases left between them. Looked up from germline, CDR1 is SGHNT and CDR2 is YENEEA. The CDR3 extends over 13 amino acids. CDR3 residues: CASSLTANYGYTF. For the CDR3, the DNA is TGTGCCAGCAGCTTAACAGCTAACTATGGCTACACCTTC. The full variable domain, with the rest looked up from reference TRBV11-3 and TRBJ1-2, is EAGVVQSPRYKIIEKKQPVAFWCNPISGHNTLYWYLQNLGQGPELLIRYENEEAVDDSQLPKDRFSAERLKGVDSTLKIQPAELGDSAVYLCASSLTANYGYTFGSGTRLTVV.

This clone has only one observation. The chain links TRBV30 to TRBJ1-6; 9 bases agree with TRBD1. Germline CDR1 reads GTSNPN; CDR2 reads SVGIG (reference sequence). V shed 1 base and J 8 bases; nucleotides not matched to a gene: 6. The CDR3 contains 15 residues. DNA for the CDR3: TGTGCCTGGAGTGAGAACAGGGGGCGGGATTCACCCCTCCACTTT. Protein: CAWSENRGRDSPLHF.

The chain couples TRBV19 to TRBJ1-5, with 7 bases identical to TRBD1. J gave up 3 bases and V 7 bases, and 6 bases lay outside the gene matches. Germline V lookup: CDR1 LNHDA, CDR2 SQIVND (reference sequence). This CDR3 has 14 amino acids. The CDR3 sequence is CASTLTGNNQPQHF. CDR3 coding DNA: TGTGCCAGTACCTTGACAGGGAACAATCAGCCCCAGCATTTT. Using reference TRBV19 and TRBJ1-5 for the parts outside the CDR3, the full variable domain is DGGITQSPKYLFRKEGQNVTLSCEQNLNHDAMYWYRQDPGQGLRLIYYSQIVNDFQKGDIAEGYSVSREKKESFPLTVTSAQKNPTAFYLCASTLTGNNQPQHFGDGTRLSIL.

The chain combines TRBV9 with TRBJ1-2; D gene ambiguous. Germline assignment: CDR1 SGDLS and CDR2 YYNGEE. The V gene lost 0 bases and the J gene lost 4 bases, with 13 bases spanning the gap. The CDR3 extends over 15 amino acids. CDR3 in amino acids: CASSVVPGVGYGYTF. In DNA, the CDR3 is TGTGCCAGCAGCGTAGTCCCAGGTGTAGGCTATGGCTACACCTTC.

The chain has TRBV3-1 (or the pseudogene TRBV3-2) and TRBJ2-3; D gene unclear. The CDR3 has 12 amino acids. The V end lost 2 bases, the J end lost 4 bases, and 4 bases lay between the germline ends. Germline values: CDR1 LGHDT, CDR2 YNNKEL (reference sequence). This chain's CDR3 is CASSQLADTQYF. The CDR3 nucleotides read TGTGCCAGCAGCCAACTTGCAGATACGCAGTATTTT.

This clone was counted a single time. The J gene is TRBJ2-2, the V gene TRBV2; the D is unclear. Looked up from germline, CDR1 is SNHLY and CDR2 is FYNNEI. Trimming took off 4 bases at V and 4 bases at J, with 10 bases between the two ends. The CDR3 consists of 14 residues. The CDR3 bases are TGTGCCAGCAGTGGTCAGGCAACCACCGGGGAGCTGTTTTTT. Translated, it gives CASSGQATTGELFF.

The chain joins TRBV9 to TRBJ1-2, with D perhaps matching TRBD1 (6 bases). V was trimmed by 4 bases and J by 5 bases, leaving 15 bases between them. The CDR3 totals 14 residues. Looked up from germline, CDR1 is SGDLS and CDR2 is YYNGEE. CDR3 DNA sequence: TGTGCCAGCAGCCCCCGGGGGGGCAGGTATGGCTACACCTTC. Translating it yields CASSPRGGRYGYTF. The whole variable domain, filled in from reference TRBV9 and TRBJ1-2, reads DSGVTQTPKHLITATGQRVTLRCSPRSGDLSVYWYQQSLDQGLQFLIQYYNGEERAKGNILERFSAQQFPDLHSELNLSSLELGDSALYFCASSPRGGRYGYTFGSGTRLTVV.

The J gene is TRBJ2-5, the V gene TRBV6-1; D unclear. The germline gives CDR1 MNHNS, CDR2 SASEGT. V was clipped by 3 bases and J by 4 bases, with 9 bases between them. CDR3 length: 13 residues. CDR3 region: CASSDSIGETQYF. CDR3 nucleotide sequence: TGTGCCAGCAGTGACAGTATTGGAGAGACCCAGTACTTC.

The V and J genes are TRBV7-8 and TRBJ2-3; D perhaps matches TRBD1 (6 bases). Germline loops: CDR1 SGHVS, CDR2 FQNEAQ. The CDR3 is made up of 16 amino acids. Trimming removed 1 base at V and 1 base at J, with 12 bases between. CDR3 sequence: CASSLEWGPGTDTQYF. The DNA of the CDR3 is TGTGCCAGCAGCTTAGAGTGGGGGCCGGGCACAGATACGCAGTATTTT.

The V and J genes are TRBV7-2 and TRBJ1-1; D not resolved. Trimming pared 1 base from V and 5 bases from J, leaving 8 bases between. CDR1 is SGHTA and CDR2 is FQGNSA in the germline V gene. There are 13 residues in the CDR3. The CDR3 nucleotides are TGTGCCAGCAGCTTAGGAGGCAGAACTGAAGCTTTCTTT. Translating it yields CASSLGGRTEAFF.

The chain employs TRBV28 and TRBJ1-1, with a tentative D call TRBD1 (5 bases). CDR3 length: 15 residues. CDR1 is MDHEN, CDR2 SYDVKM, per germline. V was pared by 5 bases and J by 1 base, with 14 bases between. The CDR3 DNA reads as TGTGCCAGCAGTGGGGACGGACACCCGAACACTGAAGCTTTCTTT. This translates into CASSGDGHPNTEAFF.

V and J are TRBV24-1 and TRBJ2-2; 10 bases match TRBD2. This CDR3 spans 16 amino acids. CDR1 KGHDR and CDR2 SFDVKD come from the germline V gene. V shed 4 bases, J shed 4 bases, and the junction held 5 bases outside the gene matches. CDR3 amino acids: CATSDPGLASTGELFF. CDR3 nucleotides: TGTGCCACCAGTGACCCGGGACTAGCGAGCACCGGGGAGCTGTTTTTT.

The chain recombines TRBV27 with TRBJ1-3; D gene unclear. Germline lookup yields CDR1 MNHEY and CDR2 SMNVEV (reference sequence). This CDR3 region has 14 residues. V lost 6 bases and J lost 0, with 9 bases in between. The CDR3, as DNA: TGTGCCAGCAGCGTGGAGAGCTCTGGAAACACCATATATTTT. Protein sequence: CASSVESSGNTIYF.